Listed here is a single TCR beta chain. The germline V gene has CDR1 LGHNA and CDR2 YNFKEQ. The CDR3 length is 14 residues. TCRdb re-called the 5' RACE reads and catalogs CDR3 proteins one per entry, DNA excluded. This sample's table reports around 370,000 distinct CDR3 sequences. These data belong to a study of monozygotic twins with inflammatory bowel disease. The sequence was collected from a human donor with ulcerative colitis or Crohn's disease, or a healthy co-twin of an affected twin (not recorded which). The V gene is TRBV4-2, the J gene TRBJ2-7. The sequenced sample was blood. This CDR3 reads CASSQGQGLYEQYF.